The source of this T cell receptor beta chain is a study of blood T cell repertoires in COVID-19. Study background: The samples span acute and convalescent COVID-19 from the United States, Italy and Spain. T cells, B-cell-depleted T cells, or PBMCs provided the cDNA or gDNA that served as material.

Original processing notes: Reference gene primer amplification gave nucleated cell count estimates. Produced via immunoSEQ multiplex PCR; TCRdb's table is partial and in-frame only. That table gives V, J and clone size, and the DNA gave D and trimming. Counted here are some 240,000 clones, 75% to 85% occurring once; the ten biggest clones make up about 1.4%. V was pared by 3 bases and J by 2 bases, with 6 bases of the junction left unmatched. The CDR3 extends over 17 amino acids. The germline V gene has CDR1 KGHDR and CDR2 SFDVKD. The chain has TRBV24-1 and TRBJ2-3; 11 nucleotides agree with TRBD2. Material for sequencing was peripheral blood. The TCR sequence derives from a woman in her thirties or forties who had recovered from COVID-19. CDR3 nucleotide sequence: TGTGCCACCAGTGATCGCGGACTAGCGGGTTCCACAGATACGCAGTATTTT. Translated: CATSDRGLAGSTDTQYF.